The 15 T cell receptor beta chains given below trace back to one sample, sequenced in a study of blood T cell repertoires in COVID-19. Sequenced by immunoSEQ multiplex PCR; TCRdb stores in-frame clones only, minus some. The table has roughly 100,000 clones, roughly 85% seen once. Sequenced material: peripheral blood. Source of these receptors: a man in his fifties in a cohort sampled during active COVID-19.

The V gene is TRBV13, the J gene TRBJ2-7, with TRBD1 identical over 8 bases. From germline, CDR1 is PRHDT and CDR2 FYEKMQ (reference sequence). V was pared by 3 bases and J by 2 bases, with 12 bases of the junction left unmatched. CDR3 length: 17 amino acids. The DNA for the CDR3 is TGTGCCAGCAGCTTGGGGGAAGGGGGACAGGTTCCCTACGAGCAGTACTTC. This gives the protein CASSLGEGGQVPYEQYF.

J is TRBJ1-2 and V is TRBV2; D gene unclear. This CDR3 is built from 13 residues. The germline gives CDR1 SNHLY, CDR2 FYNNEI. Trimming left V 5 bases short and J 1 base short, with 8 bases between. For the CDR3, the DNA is TGTGCCAGCAGTCTTGGCAGTAACTATGGCTACACCTTC. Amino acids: CASSLGSNYGYTF.

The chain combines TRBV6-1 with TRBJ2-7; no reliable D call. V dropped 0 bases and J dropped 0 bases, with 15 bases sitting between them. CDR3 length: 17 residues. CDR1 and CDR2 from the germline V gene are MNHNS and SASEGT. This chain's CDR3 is CASSEAWQAKFSYEQYV. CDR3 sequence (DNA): TGTGCCAGCAGTGAAGCGTGGCAGGCTAAATTCTCCTACGAGCAGTACGTC.

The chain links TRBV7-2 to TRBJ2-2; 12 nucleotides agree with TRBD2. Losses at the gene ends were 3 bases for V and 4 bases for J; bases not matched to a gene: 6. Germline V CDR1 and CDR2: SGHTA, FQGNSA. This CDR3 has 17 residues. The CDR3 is CASSFPSGGASTGELFF. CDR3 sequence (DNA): TGTGCCAGCAGCTTTCCTAGCGGGGGGGCCAGCACCGGGGAGCTGTTTTTT.

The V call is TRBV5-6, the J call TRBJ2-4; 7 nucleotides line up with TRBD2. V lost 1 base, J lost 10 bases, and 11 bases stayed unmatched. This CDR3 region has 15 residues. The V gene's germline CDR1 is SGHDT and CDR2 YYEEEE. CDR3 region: CASSLRGAGLGIQYF. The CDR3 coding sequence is TGTGCCAGCAGCTTGAGGGGAGCGGGGCTAGGGATTCAGTACTTC.

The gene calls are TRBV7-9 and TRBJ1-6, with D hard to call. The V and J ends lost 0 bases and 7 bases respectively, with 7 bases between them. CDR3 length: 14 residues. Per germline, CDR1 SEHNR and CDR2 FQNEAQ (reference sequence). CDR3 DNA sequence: TGTGCCAGCAGCTTAGCGATAGAAAATTCACCCCTCCACTTT. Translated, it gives CASSLAIENSPLHF. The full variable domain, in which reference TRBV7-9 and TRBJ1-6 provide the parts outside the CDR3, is DTGVSQNPRHKITKRGQNVTFRCDPISEHNRLYWYRQTLGQGPEFLTYFQNEAQLEKSRLLSDRFSAERPKGSFSTLEIQRTEQGDSAMYLCASSLAIENSPLHFGNGTRLTVT.

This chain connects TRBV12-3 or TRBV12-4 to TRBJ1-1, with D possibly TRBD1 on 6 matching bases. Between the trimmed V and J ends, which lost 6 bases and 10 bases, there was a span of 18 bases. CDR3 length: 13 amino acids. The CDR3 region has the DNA TGTGCCAGCAGCCTACAAAGGGGGAATGGAGCTTTCTTT. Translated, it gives CASSLQRGNGAFF.

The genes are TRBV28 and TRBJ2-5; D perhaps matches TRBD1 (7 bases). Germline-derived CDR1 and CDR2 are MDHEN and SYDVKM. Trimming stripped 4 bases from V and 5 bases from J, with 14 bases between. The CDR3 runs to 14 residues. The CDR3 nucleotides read TGTGCCAGCAGTTCAAAGACAGGGAGGGAGACCCAGTACTTC. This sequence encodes CASSSKTGRETQYF. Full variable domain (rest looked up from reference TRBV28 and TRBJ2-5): DVKVTQSSRYLVKRTGEKVFLECVQDMDHENMFWYRQDPGLGLRLIYFSYDVKMKEKGDIPEGYSVSREKKERFSLILESASTNQTSMYLCASSSKTGRETQYFGPGTRLLVL.

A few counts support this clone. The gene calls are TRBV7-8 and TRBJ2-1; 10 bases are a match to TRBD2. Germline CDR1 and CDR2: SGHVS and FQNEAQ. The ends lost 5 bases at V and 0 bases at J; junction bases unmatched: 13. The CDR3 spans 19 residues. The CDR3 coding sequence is TGTGCCAGCAGCAAAATTGGCCTAGCGGGGGTTAGCTCCTACAATGAGCAGTTCTTC. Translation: CASSKIGLAGVSSYNEQFF.

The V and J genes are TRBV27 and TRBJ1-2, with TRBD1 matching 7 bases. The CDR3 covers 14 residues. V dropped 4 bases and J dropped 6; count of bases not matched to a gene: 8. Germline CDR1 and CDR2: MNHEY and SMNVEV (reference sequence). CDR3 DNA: TGTGCCAGCAGTTCTGCGGACAGGATTAATGGCTACACCTTC. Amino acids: CASSSADRINGYTF.

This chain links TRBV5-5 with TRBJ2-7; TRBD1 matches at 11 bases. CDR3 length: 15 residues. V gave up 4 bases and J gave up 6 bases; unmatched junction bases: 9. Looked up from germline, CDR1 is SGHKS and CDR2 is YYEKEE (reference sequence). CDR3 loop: CASSDYSGTGGEQYV. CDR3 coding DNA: TGTGCCAGCAGCGATTATTCCGGGACAGGGGGCGAGCAGTACGTC.

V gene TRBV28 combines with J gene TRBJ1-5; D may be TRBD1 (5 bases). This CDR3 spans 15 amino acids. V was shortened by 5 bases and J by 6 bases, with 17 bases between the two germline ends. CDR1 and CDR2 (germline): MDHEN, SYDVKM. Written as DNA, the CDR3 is TGTGCCAGCAGTCCCTCGGGGGTTAGGATTCAGCCCCAGCATTTT. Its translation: CASSPSGVRIQPQHF.

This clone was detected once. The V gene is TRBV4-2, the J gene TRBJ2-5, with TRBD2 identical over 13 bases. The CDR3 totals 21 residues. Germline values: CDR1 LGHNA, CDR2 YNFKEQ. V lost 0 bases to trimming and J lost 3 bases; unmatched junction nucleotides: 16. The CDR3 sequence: CASSQDQRGMTSGGLKETQYF. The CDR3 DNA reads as TGTGCCAGCAGCCAAGATCAGCGGGGAATGACTAGCGGGGGGCTAAAAGAGACCCAGTACTTC.

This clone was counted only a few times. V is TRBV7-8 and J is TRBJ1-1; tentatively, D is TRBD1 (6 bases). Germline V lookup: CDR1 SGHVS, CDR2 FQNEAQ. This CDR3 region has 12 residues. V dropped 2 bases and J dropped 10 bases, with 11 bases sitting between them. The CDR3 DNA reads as TGTGCCAGCAGCTTAAAACAGGGCGCAGCTTTCTTT. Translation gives CASSLKQGAAFF.

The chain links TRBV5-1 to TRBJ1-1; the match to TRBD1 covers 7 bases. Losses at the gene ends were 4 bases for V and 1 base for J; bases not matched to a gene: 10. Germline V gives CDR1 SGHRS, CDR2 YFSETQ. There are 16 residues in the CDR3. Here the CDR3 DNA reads TGCGCCAGCAGCCCCCTGACAGGGCTAAGGAACACTGAAGCTTTCTTT. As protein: CASSPLTGLRNTEAFF. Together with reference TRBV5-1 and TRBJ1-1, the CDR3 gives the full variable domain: KAGVTQTPRYLIKTRGQQVTLSCSPISGHRSVSWYQQTPGQGLQFLFEYFSETQRNKGNFPGRFSGRQFSNSRSEMNVSTLELGDSALYLCASSPLTGLRNTEAFFGQGTRLTVV.